These 29 T cell receptor beta chains were sequenced from one sample in a study of beta chain features in type 1 diabetes. Isolated RNA was reverse transcribed in full, so expressed TCRB transcripts were sequenced. The table came from immunoSEQ multiplex PCR; TCRdb's copy has only in-frame clones and leaves some out. The sample shows 330,000 or so clones, roughly 15% of them seen only once. Sequenced: central memory CD4+ T cells from blood. The origin of the receptors is a man aged 25 to 40 in good health.

This clone has a handful of counts. V is TRBV7-2 and J is TRBJ2-5, with unresolved D. The CDR3 sequence is 13 residues long. V lost 3 bases and J lost 5, with 10 bases in between. In germline, CDR1 is SGHTA, CDR2 FQGNSA. As DNA, the CDR3 is TGTGCCAGCAGCTTTGGGATAACGGAGACCCAGTACTTC. It encodes CASSFGITETQYF.

There are many counts of this clone. The CDR3 DNA reads TGTGCCACCGTTAAGGGACAGGGGAACAATGAGCAGTTCTTC. It translates to CATVKGQGNNEQFF. The V gene is TRBV19, the J gene TRBJ2-1; 10 bases line up with TRBD1. CDR1 and CDR2 (germline): LNHDA, SQIVND (reference sequence). The CDR3 runs 14 residues. Germline trimming cut 10 bases from V and 5 bases from J; bases unmatched to any gene: 8.

J is TRBJ1-3 and V is TRBV5-6, with TRBD1 matching over 9 bases. Trimming removed 2 bases from V and 2 bases from J; junction bases left unmatched: 2. CDR1 is SGHDT, CDR2 YYEEEE, per germline. The CDR3 loop spans 15 amino acids. CDR3 bases: TGTGCCAGCAGCTTCACAGGGGGCACTGGAAACACCATATATTTT. This sequence encodes CASSFTGGTGNTIYF.

CDR3 loop: CASSDPSGAGGGNTEAFF. The CDR3 DNA sequence: TGTGCCAGCAGCGATCCGTCAGGGGCAGGGGGCGGGAACACTGAAGCTTTCTTT. This chain uses TRBV9 with TRBJ1-1, with 8 positions matching TRBD1. The CDR3 is 18 residues long. J was trimmed by 1 base and V by 3 bases; bases with no gene match: 14. Germline-derived CDR1 and CDR2 are SGDLS and YYNGEE.

This clone showed up just a few times. V usage is TRBV6-5 and J usage is TRBJ2-3; D gene unclear. V lost 2 bases and J 2 bases, leaving 5 bases between the germline ends. CDR1 MNHEY and CDR2 SVGAGI come from the germline V gene. The CDR3 totals 13 residues. The chain's CDR3 is CASSYRLTDTQYF. In DNA, the CDR3 is TGTGCCAGCAGTTACAGGCTCACAGATACGCAGTATTTT.

This clone was counted between two and nine times. The chain uses TRBV29-1 and TRBJ2-1; no definite D call. The CDR3 loop spans 14 amino acids. Trimming removed 4 bases at V and 4 bases at J, with 14 bases between. Looked up from germline, CDR1 is SQVTM and CDR2 is ANQGSEA. The CDR3 DNA follows: TGCAGCGTTGGGCTCTTGTATGGGTACAATGAGCAGTTCTTC. Amino acid sequence: CSVGLLYGYNEQFF.

The chain couples TRBV2 to TRBJ1-3, with D possibly TRBD1 on 6 matching bases. The V gene lost 5 bases and the J gene lost 1 base, with 9 bases spanning the gap. Germline CDR1 and CDR2: SNHLY and FYNNEI. The CDR3 totals 14 residues. CDR3: CASSFTGSGNTIYF. DNA for the CDR3: TGTGCCAGCAGTTTTACAGGGTCTGGAAACACCATATATTTT.

This clone has just a few counts. The chain couples TRBV29-1 to TRBJ1-1; TRBD1 agrees at 10 bases. Germline lookup yields CDR1 SQVTM and CDR2 ANQGSEA. The CDR3 is 12 amino acids. CDR3 in amino acids: CRGQGWDTEAFF. DNA of the CDR3: TGCAGGGGACAGGGGTGGGACACTGAAGCTTTCTTT.

The chain has TRBV9 and TRBJ2-2, with TRBD2 matching over 7 bases. This CDR3 is 15 amino acids long. Germline V gives CDR1 SGDLS, CDR2 YYNGEE. J lost 6 bases, V lost 4 bases, and 9 bases had no gene match. The CDR3 reads CASSSPGGRAGELFF. The CDR3 nucleotides read TGTGCCAGCAGCTCCCCTGGGGGGAGGGCCGGGGAGCTGTTTTTT. Supplemented by reference TRBV9 and TRBJ2-2, the full variable domain reads DSGVTQTPKHLITATGQRVTLRCSPRSGDLSVYWYQQSLDQGLQFLIQYYNGEERAKGNILERFSAQQFPDLHSELNLSSLELGDSALYFCASSSPGGRAGELFFGEGSRLTVL.

The chain carries TRBV27 and TRBJ1-5; D remains unclear. The CDR3 loop spans 15 amino acids. Germline CDR1 MNHEY, CDR2 SMNVEV (reference sequence). V was shortened by 5 bases and J by 0 bases, with 11 bases between the two germline ends. The CDR3 here is CASSLQSYSNQPQHF. The CDR3, as DNA: TGTGCCAGCAGTCTACAGTCCTATAGCAATCAGCCCCAGCATTTT.

This clone was detected a few times. CDR3 loop: CASSLSGRGDTIYF. DNA for the CDR3: TGTGCCAGCAGCTTAAGCGGCAGGGGTGACACCATATATTTT. The chain employs TRBV7-2 and TRBJ1-3; a weak D match, TRBD1 (6 bases). Trimming pared 2 bases from V and 8 bases from J, leaving 13 bases between. This CDR3 spans 14 amino acids. CDR1 is SGHTA and CDR2 is FQGNSA in the germline V gene.

This clone was counted only a few times. This chain joins TRBV5-1 and TRBJ1-2, with 7 nucleotides matching TRBD1. The germline CDR1 and CDR2 sequences are SGHRS and YFSETQ. The V segment lost 4 bases and the J segment 3 bases; nucleotides outside the gene matches: 3. The CDR3 totals 13 residues. The DNA of the CDR3 is TGCGCCAGCAGCCCCAGGGGGGACTATGGCTACACCTTC. This encodes CASSPRGDYGYTF. The entire variable domain, with the rest obtained from reference TRBV5-1 and TRBJ1-2, is as follows: KAGVTQTPRYLIKTRGQQVTLSCSPISGHRSVSWYQQTPGQGLQFLFEYFSETQRNKGNFPGRFSGRQFSNSRSEMNVSTLELGDSALYLCASSPRGDYGYTFGSGTRLTVV.

This clone was counted between two and nine times. The gene calls are TRBV11-3 and TRBJ2-1, with TRBD2 matching over 11 bases. V lost 3 bases to trimming and J lost 10 bases; unmatched junction nucleotides: 8. CDR1 and CDR2 from the germline V gene are SGHNT and YENEEA. CDR3 length: 15 amino acids. CDR3 sequence reads: CASSFRSSGRYEQFF. In nucleotides, the CDR3 is TGTGCCAGCAGCTTTCGGTCTAGCGGGAGGTACGAGCAGTTCTTC. The full variable domain, in which reference TRBV11-3 and TRBJ2-1 provide the parts outside the CDR3, is EAGVVQSPRYKIIEKKQPVAFWCNPISGHNTLYWYLQNLGQGPELLIRYENEEAVDDSQLPKDRFSAERLKGVDSTLKIQPAELGDSAVYLCASSFRSSGRYEQFFGPGTRLTVL.

This clone was counted only a few times. This rearrangement joins TRBV7-2 to TRBJ2-1; TRBD2 might be the D (5 bases). V lost 7 bases and J 3 bases, leaving 16 bases between the germline ends. The CDR3 is made up of 15 amino acids. In germline, CDR1 is SGHTA, CDR2 FQGNSA. CDR3 nucleotide sequence: TGTGCCAGCACCCTAGGAGGTCTTCGCTACAATGAGCAGTTCTTC. Protein: CASTLGGLRYNEQFF. Based on the CDR3 plus reference TRBV7-2 and TRBJ2-1, the full variable domain is GAGVSQSPSNKVTEKGKDVELRCDPISGHTALYWYRQSLGQGLEFLIYFQGNSAPDKSGLPSDRFSAERTGGSVSTLTIQRTQQEDSAVYLCASTLGGLRYNEQFFGPGTRLTVL.

This clone was seen a few times. The rearrangement links TRBV9 to TRBJ1-5; D call uncertain. The CDR3 is 14 residues long. Deletions cut 4 bases from V and 6 bases from J, with 14 bases between. Germline CDR1 is SGDLS and CDR2 is YYNGEE. The CDR3 DNA reads as TGTGCCAGCAGCCCGGACTCCCGGCGTCAGCCCCAGCATTTT. Translation gives CASSPDSRRQPQHF.

This clone was found a few times. The V call is TRBV6-1, the J call TRBJ2-7; possible D gene TRBD2, 6 bases. CDR1 MNHNS and CDR2 SASEGT come from the germline V gene. CDR3 length: 12 amino acids. The V and J ends lost 9 bases and 3 bases respectively, with 12 bases between them. This chain's CDR3 is CASVADLYEQYV. CDR3 DNA sequence: TGTGCCAGTGTAGCGGATCTCTACGAGCAGTACGTC.

The chain joins TRBV15 to TRBJ2-7, with D perhaps TRBD1 (6 bases). The V end was cut by 2 bases, the J end by 5 bases, with 16 bases between. CDR1 and CDR2 from the germline V gene are LNHNV and YYDKDF (reference sequence). The CDR3 is 15 residues long. Here the CDR3 DNA reads TGTGCCACCAGCAGAAGCCCAGACAGGTCCGACGAGCAGTACTTC. Its protein is CATSRSPDRSDEQYF.

This chain connects TRBV7-9 to TRBJ2-4; a possible D gene is TRBD1 (6 bases). CDR3 length: 19 amino acids. CDR1 is SEHNR, CDR2 FQNEAQ, per germline (reference sequence). Trimming cost V 0 bases and J 1 base, with 19 bases left between them. The CDR3 protein is CASSLAPVGRGFAKNIQYF. Here the CDR3 DNA reads TGTGCCAGCAGCTTAGCTCCCGTCGGCAGGGGCTTTGCCAAAAACATTCAGTACTTC.

About this clone itself: Other DNA sequences in this sample translate to the same CDR3. V and J are TRBV9 and TRBJ2-1, with 10 bases that match TRBD1. V lost 0 bases, J lost 4 bases, and 1 base stayed unmatched. The CDR3 sequence is 15 residues long. Germline CDR1 reads SGDLS; CDR2 reads YYNGEE. Written as DNA, the CDR3 is TGTGCCAGCAGCGTAGGACAGGGGGCATACAATGAGCAGTTCTTC. Amino acid sequence: CASSVGQGAYNEQFF. The full variable domain, completed using reference TRBV9 and TRBJ2-1, is DSGVTQTPKHLITATGQRVTLRCSPRSGDLSVYWYQQSLDQGLQFLIQYYNGEERAKGNILERFSAQQFPDLHSELNLSSLELGDSALYFCASSVGQGAYNEQFFGPGTRLTVL.

This clone was picked up a small number of times. The rearrangement joins TRBV29-1 to TRBJ2-5, with unresolved D. The CDR3 totals 12 residues. Germline lookup yields CDR1 SQVTM and CDR2 ANQGSEA. The V gene lost 6 bases and the J gene lost 6 bases, with 14 bases spanning the gap. The CDR3 spells CSVLTLGQTQYF. The CDR3 DNA reads TGCAGCGTCCTTACCTTAGGCCAGACCCAGTACTTC. Full variable domain (outside the CDR3, taken from reference TRBV29-1 and TRBJ2-5): SAVISQKPSRDICQRGTSLTIQCQVDSQVTMMFWYRQQPGQSLTLIATANQGSEATYESGFVIDKFPISRPNLTFSTLTVSNMSPEDSSIYLCSVLTLGQTQYFGPGTRLLVL.

This clone has a handful of counts. The chain combines TRBV6-1 with TRBJ1-3; no definite D call. V was pared by 11 bases and J by 0 bases, with 8 bases between. The germline V gene encodes CDR1 MNHNS and CDR2 SASEGT. This CDR3 is 12 amino acids long. The CDR3 nucleotides read TGTGCCGCCGTGGGCTCTGGAAACACCATATATTTT. This encodes CAAVGSGNTIYF.

Only a few counts were recorded for this clone. The chain is built from TRBV2 and TRBJ2-4, with 7 positions matching TRBD1. V shed 5 bases and J 1 base; nucleotides not matched to a gene: 2. The length of the CDR3 is 14 residues. Germline V gene data show CDR1 as SNHLY and CDR2 as FYNNEI. The CDR3 protein is CASSQQGAKNIQYF. In DNA form, the CDR3 reads TGTGCCAGCAGTCAACAGGGGGCCAAAAACATTCAGTACTTC.

The chain employs TRBV2 and TRBJ1-5; D is perhaps TRBD1 (6 bases). Per the germline V gene, CDR1 is SNHLY and CDR2 is FYNNEI. The CDR3 contains 16 residues. Deletions cut 4 bases from V and 1 base from J, with 14 bases between. CDR3 region: CASSVTGLASNQPQHF. Written as DNA, the CDR3 is TGTGCCAGCAGTGTTACAGGGTTAGCGAGCAATCAGCCCCAGCATTTT.

The V call is TRBV10-3, the J call TRBJ1-1; TRBD1 matches at 7 bases. Germline assignment: CDR1 ENHRY and CDR2 SYGVKD. The CDR3 consists of 12 residues. V was pared by 6 bases and J by 5 bases, with 3 bases of the junction left unmatched. The chain's CDR3 is CAISQTGTEAFF. CDR3 DNA: TGTGCCATCAGCCAGACAGGGACTGAAGCTTTCTTT.

The chain combines TRBV6-5 with TRBJ1-4, with unresolved D. CDR3 size: 11 residues. The germline gives CDR1 MNHEY, CDR2 SVGAGI. The germline V and J ends were trimmed by 7 bases and 8 bases, with 8 bases remaining between them. The CDR3 here is CASKVEEKLFF. CDR3 DNA: TGTGCCAGCAAGGTGGAGGAAAAACTGTTTTTT.

This clone was counted between two and nine times. The J gene is TRBJ1-3, the V gene TRBV28; D is possibly TRBD1 (5 bases). The CDR3 has 16 residues. V lost 7 bases and J lost 8, with 24 bases in between. The germline V gene encodes CDR1 MDHEN and CDR2 SYDVKM. The CDR3 DNA is TGTGCCAGCATTGAGTCGGGACGGAGGATGGTTGACACCATATATTTT. It yields the protein CASIESGRRMVDTIYF.

This clone has a count of ten or more. V gene TRBV6-6 combines with J gene TRBJ1-5; D may be TRBD1 (6 bases). Looked up from germline, CDR1 is MNHNY and CDR2 is SVGAGI (reference sequence). This CDR3 spans 12 amino acids. Trimming cost V 6 bases and J 5 bases, with 8 bases left between them. The CDR3 nucleotides read TGTGCCAGCAGCAGACAGGATCAGCCCCAGCATTTT. Its protein product is CASSRQDQPQHF.

Many counts were recorded for this clone. The V and J genes are TRBV5-6 and TRBJ2-6; no firm D call. V lost 5 bases, J lost 0 bases, and 9 bases lay in between. The CDR3 totals 15 residues. Germline CDR1 is SGHDT and CDR2 is YYEEEE. CDR3 residues: CASRKTVSGANVLTF. The CDR3 nucleotides are TGTGCCAGCAGGAAAACAGTCTCTGGGGCCAACGTCCTGACTTTC.

This clone has at least ten counts. The gene calls are TRBV9 and TRBJ1-1, with TRBD1 as a possible D gene (5 bases). The CDR3 totals 13 residues. CDR1 is SGDLS and CDR2 is YYNGEE in the germline V gene. Trimming took 6 bases from V and 5 from J, leaving 14 bases between them. CDR3 amino acids: CASNEAGLTEAFF. Here the CDR3 DNA reads TGTGCCAGCAACGAGGCAGGGCTTACTGAAGCTTTCTTT.